A single sample gave rise to the 19 T cell receptor beta chains below, sequenced in a study of blood T cells in healthy people across ages. Combining a sample-barcoded 5' primer with a J-beta primer mix, a second PCR ran for 7 to 11 cycles. MiXCR, applied by TCRdb to the 5' RACE reads, yields one record per CDR3 protein. In the table there are roughly 1.6 million distinct CDR3 sequences, about 31% of which are singletons. The sequenced sample consisted of blood. The source of these receptors is a woman in her 30s in good health.

The V gene is TRBV5-4, the J gene TRBJ1-2, with unresolved D. Germline V gene sequence: CDR1 SGHNT, CDR2 YYREEE (reference sequence). The CDR3 length is 13 residues. V lost 4 bases and J lost 9, with 16 bases in between. Here the CDR3 reads CASSPSGTGSYTF. CDR3 bases: TGTGCCAGCAGCCCCTCCGGTACTGGGAGCTACACCTTC.

The CDR3: CASNPGALSATQYF. The CDR3 DNA is TGTGCCAGCAACCCAGGCGCCCTCTCGGCGACCCAGTACTTC. The chain links TRBV7-9 to TRBJ2-5; no firm D call. This CDR3 has 14 amino acids. Trimming removed 7 bases at V and 7 bases at J, with 19 bases between. CDR1 is SEHNR and CDR2 is FQNEAQ in the germline V gene (reference sequence). The full variable domain, rest sourced from reference TRBV7-9 and TRBJ2-5, is DTGVSQNPRHKITKRGQNVTFRCDPISEHNRLYWYRQTLGQGPEFLTYFQNEAQLEKSRLLSDRFSAERPKGSFSTLEIQRTEQGDSAMYLCASNPGALSATQYFGPGTRLLVL.

This clonotype was counted only a few times. This chain uses TRBV7-9 with TRBJ2-1; D not certain. The germline gives CDR1 SEHNR, CDR2 FQNEAQ (reference sequence). This CDR3 comprises 14 residues. Trimming shortened V by 6 bases and J by 0 bases, and 9 bases separated the two germline ends. This chain's CDR3 is CASRPPGSYNEQFF. In DNA, the CDR3 is TGTGCCAGCAGGCCGCCAGGCTCCTACAATGAGCAGTTCTTC. The whole variable domain, filled in from reference TRBV7-9 and TRBJ2-1, reads DTGVSQNPRHKITKRGQNVTFRCDPISEHNRLYWYRQTLGQGPEFLTYFQNEAQLEKSRLLSDRFSAERPKGSFSTLEIQRTEQGDSAMYLCASRPPGSYNEQFFGPGTRLTVL.

This clonotype was seen just once. V is TRBV18 and J is TRBJ1-1; possible D gene TRBD1, 5 bases. Germline CDR1 and CDR2: KGHSH and LQKENI. The CDR3 loop spans 16 amino acids. Trimming took off 1 base at V and 1 base at J, with 13 bases between the two ends. In nucleotides, the CDR3 is TGTGCCAGCTCACCACTTCGGGACCTCCAGAACACTGAAGCTTTCTTT. Amino acids: CASSPLRDLQNTEAFF. The whole variable domain, filled in from reference TRBV18 and TRBJ1-1, reads NAGVMQNPRHLVRRRGQEARLRCSPMKGHSHVYWYRQLPEEGLKFMVYLQKENIIDESGMPKERFSAEFPKEGPSILRIQQVVRGDSAAYFCASSPLRDLQNTEAFFGQGTRLTVV.

This clonotype was detected a few times. The chain employs TRBV19 and TRBJ2-3; D is possibly TRBD2 (6 bases). This CDR3 is built from 13 residues. Trimming removed 4 bases at V and 5 bases at J, with 10 bases between. Germline CDR1 and CDR2: LNHDA and SQIVND (reference sequence). The CDR3 is CASSTGRIDTQYF. As DNA, the CDR3 is TGTGCCAGTAGTACCGGGAGAATAGATACGCAGTATTTT.

The chain joins TRBV27 to TRBJ2-5; D is unclear. The CDR3 is 14 amino acids. Germline V lookup: CDR1 MNHEY, CDR2 SMNVEV (reference sequence). V shed 6 bases and J shed 5 bases, with 16 bases lying between them. CDR3 in amino acids: CASSPTPTGETQYF. DNA for the CDR3: TGTGCCAGCAGCCCAACCCCGACCGGGGAGACCCAGTACTTC.

This clonotype has more than one count but fewer than ten. CDR3 sequence: CASSEAWPETPLAKNIQYF. For the CDR3, the DNA is TGTGCCAGCAGTGAAGCGTGGCCCGAGACACCTTTAGCCAAAAACATTCAGTACTTC. This chain connects TRBV6-1 to TRBJ2-4; D remains ambiguous. Trimming took 0 bases from V and 0 from J, leaving 18 bases between them. Germline lookup yields CDR1 MNHNS and CDR2 SASEGT. The CDR3 covers 19 residues.

This clonotype turned up a few times. V usage is TRBV20-1 and J usage is TRBJ2-1, with D tentatively TRBD1 or TRBD2 (5 bases each). Germline CDR1 DFQATT, CDR2 SNEGSKA (reference sequence). V was shortened by 5 bases and J by 8 bases, with 7 bases between the two germline ends. This CDR3 has 10 amino acids. The CDR3 DNA follows: TGCAGTGCTCGGGGCGATGAGCAGTTCTTC. This encodes CSARGDEQFF.

This clonotype was observed a few times. This rearrangement joins TRBV6-1 to TRBJ2-3, with 13 nucleotides matching TRBD2. V lost 3 bases to trimming and J lost 3 bases; unmatched junction nucleotides: 6. This CDR3 has 17 amino acids. Germline CDR1 is MNHNS and CDR2 is SASEGT. The CDR3 spells CASSDTGLAGYTDTQYF. For the CDR3, the DNA is TGTGCCAGCAGTGATACGGGACTAGCGGGGTATACAGATACGCAGTATTTT.

The chain uses TRBV20-1 and TRBJ1-5; tentatively, D is TRBD1 (5 bases). Germline V gives CDR1 DFQATT, CDR2 SNEGSKA (reference sequence). The CDR3 loop spans 16 amino acids. The germline V and J ends were trimmed by 0 bases and 2 bases, with 14 bases remaining between them. CDR3 protein: CSAREGTPGGNQPQHF. CDR3 in DNA: TGCAGTGCTAGAGAGGGGACTCCAGGTGGCAATCAGCCCCAGCATTTT.

This clonotype was seen only a few times. The chain uses TRBV20-1 and TRBJ2-1, with 11 bases aligning to TRBD2. The CDR3 has 18 amino acids. V was clipped by 2 bases and J by 8 bases; unmatched bases: 17. Germline V gives CDR1 DFQATT, CDR2 SNEGSKA (reference sequence). CDR3 sequence: CSARMGSGRVLVSHEQFF. CDR3 nucleotides: TGCAGTGCTAGAATGGGTAGCGGGAGGGTCTTGGTGTCACATGAGCAGTTCTTC.

The genes are TRBV5-4 and TRBJ2-1, with 13 bases lining up with TRBD2. The V and J ends lost 7 bases and 10 bases, in that order; junction bases with no gene match: 5. This CDR3 is built from 13 residues. From germline, CDR1 is SGHNT and CDR2 YYREEE (reference sequence). CDR3 loop: CASGLAGENEQFF. The CDR3 nucleotides are TGTGCCAGCGGACTAGCGGGAGAGAACGAGCAGTTCTTC.

The gene calls are TRBV20-1 and TRBJ2-7; D not certain. Germline V gene lookup returns CDR1 DFQATT and CDR2 SNEGSKA (reference sequence). Deletions cut 5 bases from V and 2 bases from J, with 16 bases between. This CDR3 region has 14 residues. CDR3 sequence reads: CSAPPPGSPYEQYF. In DNA, the CDR3 is TGCAGTGCTCCCCCTCCGGGCAGCCCCTACGAGCAGTACTTC.

This clonotype was counted a few times. J is TRBJ1-6 and V is TRBV20-1; 7 bases are shared with TRBD1. V lost 3 bases to trimming and J lost 10 bases; unmatched junction nucleotides: 15. Germline CDR1 DFQATT, CDR2 SNEGSKA (reference sequence). This CDR3 is 16 amino acids long. The CDR3 loop reads CSASPYRGPPGSPLHF. In DNA, the CDR3 is TGCAGTGCTAGCCCCTACAGGGGACCTCCTGGCTCACCCCTCCACTTT.

V and J are TRBV20-1 and TRBJ1-5; 7 positions agree with TRBD1. Trimming took 6 bases from V and 4 from J; bases not matched to a gene: 6. The CDR3 is made up of 13 amino acids. Looked up from germline, CDR1 is DFQATT and CDR2 is SNEGSKA (reference sequence). As DNA, the CDR3 is TGCAGTGCCACTAGGACAGGTAATCAGCCCCAGCATTTT. Protein sequence: CSATRTGNQPQHF.

Remarks on this clonotype: A much larger clone differs from this one at a single base, so this may be a read error. This chain links TRBV29-1 with TRBJ2-5, with TRBD1 identical over 8 bases. After removal of 4 bases from V and 4 bases from J, the junction contained 11 bases not matched to a gene. CDR3 length: 15 amino acids. Germline V gene sequence: CDR1 SQVTM, CDR2 ANQGSEA. The CDR3 loop is CSVAGTGLHRETQYF. Here the CDR3 DNA reads TGCAGCGTTGCCGGGACAGGACTCCACCGAGAGACCCAGTACTTC.

This clonotype has a handful of counts. The chain joins TRBV28 to TRBJ1-4; no clear D gene. This CDR3 region has 14 residues. CDR1 is MDHEN, CDR2 SYDVKM, per germline. V lost 2 bases to trimming and J lost 0 bases, with 4 bases between them. CDR3 coding DNA: TGTGCCAGCAGTTTAGTCACAACTAATGAAAAACTGTTTTTT. This encodes CASSLVTTNEKLFF.

This clonotype was seen a handful of times. CDR3 sequence: CASSYEGLLRETQYF. Written as DNA, the CDR3 is TGTGCCAGCAGTTATGAGGGCCTACTGCGAGAGACCCAGTACTTC. The V call is TRBV6-2 or TRBV6-3, the J call TRBJ2-5; D is possibly TRBD2 (5 bases). Germline CDR1 MNHEY, CDR2 SVGEGT. This CDR3 has 15 residues. Trimming took 3 bases from V and 4 from J, leaving 15 bases between them.

V and J are TRBV9 and TRBJ2-3, with 10 bases fitting TRBD2. This CDR3 spans 16 amino acids. The germline CDR1 and CDR2 sequences are SGDLS and YYNGEE. V was pared by 3 bases and J by 2 bases, with 6 bases of the junction left unmatched. The CDR3 spells CASSASGGEATDTQYF. The CDR3 bases are TGTGCCAGCAGCGCTAGCGGGGGAGAAGCCACAGATACGCAGTATTTT. Based on the CDR3 plus reference TRBV9 and TRBJ2-3, the full variable domain is DSGVTQTPKHLITATGQRVTLRCSPRSGDLSVYWYQQSLDQGLQFLIQYYNGEERAKGNILERFSAQQFPDLHSELNLSSLELGDSALYFCASSASGGEATDTQYFGPGTRLTVL.